The 14 T cell receptor beta chains listed next were all sequenced from one sample in a study of OX40 agonist ivuxolimab in advanced cancers. Repertoires were generated with immunoSEQ multiplex PCR, while TCRdb's copy carries only in-frame clones and drops some. Of about 68,000 clones detected, around 80% appear once; the ten largest clones hold approximately 1.5%. Sequencing used CD4+ or CD8+ T cells sorted from blood, obtained in a trial of the OX40 agonist ivuxolimab. The receptor source for this set is an adult with an advanced solid tumor such as melanoma, head and neck, liver or kidney cancer.

J is TRBJ1-5 and V is TRBV19; no clear D gene. The CDR3 is 16 residues long. The V end lost 3 bases, the J end lost 0 bases, and 12 bases lay between the germline ends. Germline V gene data show CDR1 as LNHDA and CDR2 as SQIVND (reference sequence). The CDR3 loop is CASSIGTPYSNQPQHF. Here the CDR3 DNA reads TGTGCCAGTAGTATTGGTACACCTTATAGCAATCAGCCCCAGCATTTT.

The chain combines TRBV5-6 with TRBJ1-4; possible D gene TRBD1, 5 bases. The V gene's germline CDR1 is SGHDT and CDR2 YYEEEE. This CDR3 spans 14 amino acids. V dropped 4 bases and J dropped 6 bases, with 13 bases sitting between them. This CDR3 reads CASSQTVDYEKLFF. CDR3 DNA sequence: TGTGCCAGCAGCCAGACAGTGGATTATGAAAAACTGTTTTTT.

About this clone: The junction departs from the called germline gene at one end, perhaps through a read error. V gene TRBV11-2 combines with J gene TRBJ2-3; D might be TRBD1 or TRBD2, each matching 5 bases. The CDR3 consists of 13 residues. Germline assignment: CDR1 SGHAT and CDR2 FQNNGV. This CDR3 reads CASSLASLQAADF. CDR3 bases: TGTGCCAGCAGCTTAGCCTCCTTACAGGCAGCGGATTTT. The variable domain in full, with the rest retrieved from reference TRBV11-2 and TRBJ2-3, is EAGVAQSPRYKIIEKRQSVAFWCNPISGHATLYWYQQILGQGPKLLIQFQNNGVVDDSQLPKDRFSAERLKGVDSTLKIQPAKLEDSAVYLCASSLASLQAADFGPGTRLTVL.

A few counts support this clone. The rearrangement links TRBV5-4 to TRBJ2-7; D not resolved. Looked up from germline, CDR1 is SGHNT and CDR2 is YYREEE (reference sequence). V was pared by 0 bases and J by 9 bases, with 16 bases between. The CDR3 has 14 residues. CDR3 nucleotide sequence: TGTGCCAGCAGCTTGGACGGGCTAGAGGATAGGCAGTACTTC. Protein product: CASSLDGLEDRQYF.

V usage is TRBV28 and J usage is TRBJ1-4, with 7 bases that match TRBD1. The V gene end was trimmed by 2 bases and the J gene end by 7 bases; junction bases not matched to a gene: 10. The CDR3 length is 16 residues. The germline V gene has CDR1 MDHEN and CDR2 SYDVKM. The CDR3 sequence: CASSLSVGDRSEKLFF. DNA for the CDR3: TGTGCCAGCAGTTTAAGTGTGGGGGACAGAAGTGAAAAACTGTTTTTT.

In this sample, this clone turned up once. The CDR3 region is CASSQGLAGLSYEQYF. The DNA for the CDR3 is TGCGCCAGCAGCCAAGGACTAGCGGGACTCTCCTACGAGCAGTACTTC. The chain uses TRBV4-3 and TRBJ2-7; the match to TRBD2 covers 11 bases. The CDR3 spans 16 residues. Germline CDR1 reads LGHNA; CDR2 reads YSLEER. V shed 1 base and J 0 bases; nucleotides not matched to a gene: 2.

The chain joins TRBV2 to TRBJ1-2, with 7 positions matching TRBD1. The germline gives CDR1 SNHLY, CDR2 FYNNEI. This CDR3 region has 12 residues. V lost 4 bases and J lost 6; bases outside the gene matches: 2. CDR3 sequence (DNA): TGTGCCAGCAGTGGACAGGGCCATGGCTACACCTTC. This encodes CASSGQGHGYTF.

This clone was found once. The chain employs TRBV21-1 and TRBJ2-7; TRBD2 is the table's D call and was not checked against the DNA. TRBV21-1 is described as a pseudogene. The CDR3 runs 12 residues. DNA of the CDR3: TGTGCCAGCAGCAATCGGGGTTACGAGCAGTACTTC. This encodes CASSNRGYEQYF.

The chain recombines TRBV29-1 with TRBJ1-1, with D unresolved. This CDR3 is built from 11 residues. In germline, CDR1 is SQVTM, CDR2 ANQGSEA. V lost 4 bases, J lost 0 bases, and 3 bases lay in between. The CDR3 loop reads CSVGVNTEAFF. For the CDR3, the DNA is TGCAGCGTTGGAGTGAACACTGAAGCTTTCTTT.

This chain links TRBV4-3 with TRBJ2-3; TRBD1 is a possible D gene (5 bases). The CDR3 extends over 15 amino acids. Germline loops: CDR1 LGHNA, CDR2 YSLEER. Trimming removed 0 bases from V and 2 bases from J, with 9 bases in between. The CDR3 sequence is CASSQDGRVTDTQYF. CDR3 coding DNA: TGCGCCAGCAGCCAAGATGGCAGGGTCACAGATACGCAGTATTTT.

This clone was observed a few times. The chain combines TRBV5-4 with TRBJ1-1; perhaps TRBD1 as D (6 bases). Germline CDR1 reads SGHNT; CDR2 reads YYREEE (reference sequence). The CDR3 has 16 residues. Trimming cost V 0 bases and J 3 bases, with 15 bases left between them. CDR3 bases: TGTGCCAGCAGCTTGGGGAACAGGGCTTCCTACACTGAAGCTTTCTTT. Its translation is CASSLGNRASYTEAFF.

This clone has more than one count but fewer than ten. The chain has TRBV6-6 and TRBJ2-1; 8 bases line up with TRBD1. Germline V gives CDR1 MNHNY, CDR2 SVGAGI (reference sequence). The CDR3 is made up of 13 amino acids. V dropped 8 bases and J dropped 3; count of bases not matched to a gene: 3. CDR3 DNA: TGTGCCAGCGACAGGGGAAACTACAATGAGCAGTTCTTC. It specifies CASDRGNYNEQFF.

CDR3 DNA sequence: TGTGCCAGCAGCTTAGAAACAGGGGTGTTTCACCGGGAAGCTTTCTTT. Protein: CASSLETGVFHREAFF. V usage is TRBV7-9 and J usage is TRBJ1-1; 7 bases fit TRBD1. This CDR3 is 16 amino acids long. Germline trimming cut 1 base from V and 8 bases from J; bases unmatched to any gene: 13. Germline V gene lookup returns CDR1 SEHNR and CDR2 FQNEAQ (reference sequence).

The rearrangement links TRBV18 to TRBJ2-7, with TRBD1 as a possible D gene (6 bases). The V gene's germline CDR1 is KGHSH and CDR2 LQKENI. V lost 4 bases and J 4 bases, leaving 14 bases between the germline ends. This CDR3 spans 14 amino acids. CDR3 DNA: TGTGCCAGCTCACGCGGAACAGGGTCTTACGAGCAGTACTTC. Translation: CASSRGTGSYEQYF.